What follows is one T cell receptor beta chain and its context. Its target is not known. The data originate from a study of a mutant IDH1 vaccine in newly diagnosed glioma. Study overall: Mean patient age was roughly 43 years; around 60% were male and about 40% female.

Time point in this sample: week 23, last vaccination. With topical imiquimod, each dose of the vaccine consisted of 300 ug of mutant IDH1 20-mer peptide. CDR3 length: 16 residues. Germline-derived CDR1 and CDR2 are MGHRA and YSYEKL. Trimming removed 2 bases from V and 9 bases from J; junction bases left unmatched: 7. Clones were read by immunoSEQ multiplex PCR, and TCRdb kept only the in-frame ones, dropping some. The sample carries roughly 52,000 clones, roughly 80% recorded once. The input for sequencing was PBMCs, taken from a glioma patient whose treatment included an IDH1 peptide vaccine. The sequence was collected from a man in his forties with glioma. V and J are TRBV4-1 and TRBJ2-1, with TRBD2 matching over 13 bases. The CDR3 sequence is CASSQPGLAGEAEQFF. The DNA for the CDR3 is TGCGCCAGCAGCCAACCCGGACTAGCGGGGGAGGCTGAGCAGTTCTTC.